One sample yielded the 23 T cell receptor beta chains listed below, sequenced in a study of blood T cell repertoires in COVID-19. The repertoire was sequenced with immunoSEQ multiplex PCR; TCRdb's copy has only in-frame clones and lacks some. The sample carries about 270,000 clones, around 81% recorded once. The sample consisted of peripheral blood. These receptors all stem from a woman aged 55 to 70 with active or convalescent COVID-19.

The CDR3 loop reads CASSLLGNTGNEKLFF. The CDR3 DNA sequence: TGCGCCAGCAGCTTGCTTGGAAATACGGGTAATGAAAAACTGTTTTTT. The chain couples TRBV5-1 to TRBJ1-4; D gene uncertain. CDR3 length equals 16 residues. CDR1 is SGHRS, CDR2 YFSETQ, per germline. V was pared by 1 base and J by 4 bases, with 14 bases between.

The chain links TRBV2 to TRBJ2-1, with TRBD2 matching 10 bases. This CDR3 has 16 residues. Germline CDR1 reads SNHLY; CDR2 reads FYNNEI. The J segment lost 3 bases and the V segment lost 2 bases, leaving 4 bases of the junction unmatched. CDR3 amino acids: CASSETSGANYNEQFF. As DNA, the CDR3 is TGTGCCAGCAGTGAAACTAGCGGGGCAAACTACAATGAGCAGTTCTTC.

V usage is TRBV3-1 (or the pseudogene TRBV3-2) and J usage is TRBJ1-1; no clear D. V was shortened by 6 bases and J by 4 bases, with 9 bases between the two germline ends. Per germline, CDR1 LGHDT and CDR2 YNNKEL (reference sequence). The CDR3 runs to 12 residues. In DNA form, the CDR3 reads TGTGCCAGCAGTAGAAGGAGCACTGAAGCTTTCTTT. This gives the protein CASSRRSTEAFF.

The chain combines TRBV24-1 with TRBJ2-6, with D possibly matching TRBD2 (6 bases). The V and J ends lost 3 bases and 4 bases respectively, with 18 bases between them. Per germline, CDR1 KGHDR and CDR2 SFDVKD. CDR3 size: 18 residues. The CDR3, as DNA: TGTGCCACCAGTGATGGAGGGCAGGGTGCAGCGGGGGCCAACGTCCTGACTTTC. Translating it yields CATSDGGQGAAGANVLTF.

CDR3 sequence (DNA): TGCGCCAGCAGCCAAGTCGGGGGATATCAGCCCCAGCATTTT. This codes for CASSQVGGYQPQHF. V usage is TRBV4-1 and J usage is TRBJ1-5; D might be TRBD1 (5 bases). Germline V gene data show CDR1 as MGHRA and CDR2 as YSYEKL. The CDR3 has 14 residues. V dropped 1 base and J dropped 5 bases, with 9 bases sitting between them.

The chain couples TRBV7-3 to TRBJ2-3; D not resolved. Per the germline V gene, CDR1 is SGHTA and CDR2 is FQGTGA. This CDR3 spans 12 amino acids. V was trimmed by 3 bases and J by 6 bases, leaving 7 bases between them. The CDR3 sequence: CASSFREDTQYF. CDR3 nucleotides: TGTGCCAGCAGCTTCCGAGAGGATACGCAGTATTTT.

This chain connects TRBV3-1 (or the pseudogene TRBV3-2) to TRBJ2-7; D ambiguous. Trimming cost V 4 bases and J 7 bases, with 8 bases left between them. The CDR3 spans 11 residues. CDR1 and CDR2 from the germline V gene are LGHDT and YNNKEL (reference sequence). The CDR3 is CASSLTREQYF. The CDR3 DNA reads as TGTGCCAGCAGCCTAACCCGGGAGCAGTACTTC.

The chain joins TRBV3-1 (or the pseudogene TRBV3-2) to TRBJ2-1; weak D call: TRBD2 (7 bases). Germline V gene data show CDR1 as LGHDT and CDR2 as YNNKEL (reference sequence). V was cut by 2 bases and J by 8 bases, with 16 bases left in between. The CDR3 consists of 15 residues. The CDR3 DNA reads TGTGCCAGCAGCCAAATCACGCTGGGGGGGCATGAGCAGTTCTTC. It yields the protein CASSQITLGGHEQFF.

The DNA of the CDR3 is TGCGCCAGCTCTTGGGGAAGCGGGGGGTCAGCCACTGTAAATGAGCAGTTCTTC. Its protein product is CASSWGSGGSATVNEQFF. V gene TRBV5-1 combines with J gene TRBJ2-1; TRBD2 aligns across 9 bases. V lost 7 bases and J lost 7; bases outside the gene matches: 21. The CDR3 totals 18 residues. Looked up from germline, CDR1 is SGHRS and CDR2 is YFSETQ.

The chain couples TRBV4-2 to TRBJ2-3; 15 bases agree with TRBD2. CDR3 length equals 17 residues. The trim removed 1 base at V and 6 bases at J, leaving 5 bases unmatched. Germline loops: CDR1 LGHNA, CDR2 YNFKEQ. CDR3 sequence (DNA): TGTGCCAGCAGCCAAGTCGGGACTAGCGGGGGGATGGATACGCAGTATTTT. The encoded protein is CASSQVGTSGGMDTQYF.

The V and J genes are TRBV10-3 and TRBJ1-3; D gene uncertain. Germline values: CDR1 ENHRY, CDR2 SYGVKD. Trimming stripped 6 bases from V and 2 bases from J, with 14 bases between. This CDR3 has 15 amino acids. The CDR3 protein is CAISPSTDTGNTIYF. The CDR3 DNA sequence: TGTGCCATCAGCCCCTCTACTGATACTGGAAACACCATATATTTT.

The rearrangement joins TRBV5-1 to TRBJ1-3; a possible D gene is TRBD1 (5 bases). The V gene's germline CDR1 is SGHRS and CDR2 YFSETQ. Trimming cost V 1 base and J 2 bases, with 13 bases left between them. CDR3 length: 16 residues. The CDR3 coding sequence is TGCGCCAGCAGCTTGACCGCGGGGCTAACTGGAAACACCATATATTTT. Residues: CASSLTAGLTGNTIYF.

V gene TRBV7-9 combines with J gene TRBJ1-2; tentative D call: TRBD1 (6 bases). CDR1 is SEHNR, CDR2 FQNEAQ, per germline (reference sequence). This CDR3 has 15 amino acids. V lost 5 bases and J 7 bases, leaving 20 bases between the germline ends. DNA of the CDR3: TGTGCCAGCAGCCATTGGACAGTTGTAGAGGGTGGCTACACCTTC. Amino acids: CASSHWTVVEGGYTF.

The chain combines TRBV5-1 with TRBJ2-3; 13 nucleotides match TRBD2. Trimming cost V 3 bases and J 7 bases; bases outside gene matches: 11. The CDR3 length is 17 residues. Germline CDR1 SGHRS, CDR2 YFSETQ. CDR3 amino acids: CASSSTSGGAGRHTQYF. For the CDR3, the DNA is TGCGCCAGCAGCTCTACTAGCGGGGGGGCCGGGAGACATACGCAGTATTTT.

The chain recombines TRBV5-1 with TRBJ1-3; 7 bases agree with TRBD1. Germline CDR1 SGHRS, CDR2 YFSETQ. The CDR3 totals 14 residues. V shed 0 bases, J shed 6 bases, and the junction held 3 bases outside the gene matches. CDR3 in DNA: TGCGCCAGCAGCTTGGCTACAGGGGCAAACACCATATATTTT. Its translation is CASSLATGANTIYF.

The CDR3 sequence is CASSLSGKDLYGYTF. The CDR3 DNA reads as TGTGCCAGCAGTTTATCGGGCAAAGATTTGTATGGCTACACCTTC. The rearrangement uses TRBV27 and TRBJ1-2, with unresolved D. Germline V lookup: CDR1 MNHEY, CDR2 SMNVEV (reference sequence). The CDR3 sequence is 15 residues long. V was trimmed by 0 bases and J by 5 bases, leaving 13 bases between them.

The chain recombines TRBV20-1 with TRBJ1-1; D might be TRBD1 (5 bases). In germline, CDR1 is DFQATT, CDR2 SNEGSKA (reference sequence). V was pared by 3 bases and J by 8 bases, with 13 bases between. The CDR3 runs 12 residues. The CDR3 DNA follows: TGCAGTGCTAGTCAGGGAACCTTCGAAGCTTTCTTT. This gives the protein CSASQGTFEAFF.

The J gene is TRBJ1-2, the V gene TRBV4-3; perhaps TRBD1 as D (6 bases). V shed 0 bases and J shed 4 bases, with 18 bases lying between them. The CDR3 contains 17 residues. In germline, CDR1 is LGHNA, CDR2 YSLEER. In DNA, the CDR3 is TGCGCCAGCAGCCAAGATAGGTCAGGGGAAGGAGGCTATGGCTACACCTTC. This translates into CASSQDRSGEGGYGYTF.

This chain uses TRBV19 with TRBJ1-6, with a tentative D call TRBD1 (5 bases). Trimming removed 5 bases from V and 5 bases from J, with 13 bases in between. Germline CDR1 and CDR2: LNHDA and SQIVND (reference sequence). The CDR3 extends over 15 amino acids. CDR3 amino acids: CASSVRVIDNSPLHF. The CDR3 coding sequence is TGTGCCAGTAGTGTCAGGGTAATCGATAATTCACCCCTCCACTTT.

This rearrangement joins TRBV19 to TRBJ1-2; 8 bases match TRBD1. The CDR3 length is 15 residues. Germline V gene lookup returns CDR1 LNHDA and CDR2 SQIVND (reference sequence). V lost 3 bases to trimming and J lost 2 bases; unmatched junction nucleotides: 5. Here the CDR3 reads CASSIGDRRNYGYTF. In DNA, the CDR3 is TGTGCCAGTAGTATTGGGGACAGGCGGAACTATGGCTACACCTTC.

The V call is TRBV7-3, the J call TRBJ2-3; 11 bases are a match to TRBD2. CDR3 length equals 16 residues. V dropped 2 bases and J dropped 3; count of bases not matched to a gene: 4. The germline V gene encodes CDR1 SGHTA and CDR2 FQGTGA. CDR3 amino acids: CASSLLSSGGTDTQYF. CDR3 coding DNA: TGTGCCAGCAGCTTATTATCTAGCGGGGGGACAGATACGCAGTATTTT.

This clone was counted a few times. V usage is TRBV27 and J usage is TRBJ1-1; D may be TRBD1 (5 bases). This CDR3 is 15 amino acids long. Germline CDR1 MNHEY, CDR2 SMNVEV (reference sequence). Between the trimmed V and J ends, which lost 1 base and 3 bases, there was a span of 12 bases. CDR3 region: CASSLFSRTHTEAFF. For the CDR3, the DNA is TGTGCCAGCAGTTTATTTTCCCGGACACACACTGAAGCTTTCTTT.

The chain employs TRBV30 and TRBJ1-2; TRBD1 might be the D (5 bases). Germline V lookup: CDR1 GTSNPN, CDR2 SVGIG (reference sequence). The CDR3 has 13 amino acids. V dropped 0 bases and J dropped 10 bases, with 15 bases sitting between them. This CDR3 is CAWSVTPDSFYTF. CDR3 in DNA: TGTGCCTGGAGTGTCACACCTGACAGCTTCTACACCTTC.